The 28 T cell receptor beta chains below were found in one sample sequenced in a study of cytotoxic CD8 clonotypes in ibrutinib-treated CLL. Measured with immunoSEQ multiplex PCR; TCRdb has only the in-frame clones, and not every one. The sample lists fewer than 25,000 clones, 74% occurring once. The specimen was PBMCs, collected before ibrutinib treatment. These receptors were obtained from a human donor with chronic lymphocytic leukemia.

This sequence joins TRBV2 and TRBJ2-3; D assignment may be TRBD1 or TRBD2 (5 bases each). Germline V CDR1 and CDR2: SNHLY, FYNNEI. The CDR3 is 15 amino acids. Trimming removed 6 bases at V and 4 bases at J, with 17 bases between. The chain's CDR3 is CASRTQGGLSDTQYF. The CDR3 nucleotides are TGTGCCAGCAGGACCCAGGGCGGACTCTCAGATACGCAGTATTTT.

The chain couples TRBV5-5 to TRBJ1-2; TRBD1 matches 9 bases. Germline V gene data show CDR1 as SGHKS and CDR2 as YYEKEE (reference sequence). The ends lost 7 bases at V and 6 bases at J; junction bases unmatched: 1. CDR3 length equals 11 residues. This CDR3 reads CASWTGDGYTF. The CDR3 nucleotides read TGTGCCAGCTGGACAGGGGATGGCTACACCTTC.

The rearrangement joins TRBV28 to TRBJ2-7; TRBD1 might be the D (6 bases). The CDR3 is made up of 15 amino acids. CDR1 is MDHEN, CDR2 SYDVKM, per germline. Trimming took 5 bases from V and 2 from J, leaving 16 bases between them. CDR3 nucleotide sequence: TGTGCCAGCAGTCCCGGGACAAAATCAGCCTACGAGCAGTACTTC. It yields the protein CASSPGTKSAYEQYF.

The rearrangement uses TRBV11-2 and TRBJ2-5; D possibly matches TRBD1 or TRBD2 (6 bases each). The CDR3 totals 14 residues. CDR1 and CDR2 from the germline V gene are SGHAT and FQNNGV. V lost 5 bases to trimming and J lost 5 bases, with 15 bases between them. CDR3 residues: CASSPVGGRETQYF. The CDR3 DNA follows: TGTGCCAGCAGCCCCGTCGGGGGCCGGGAGACCCAGTACTTC.

In its sample, this clone was seen once. CDR3 bases: TGCGCCAGCAGCTTGGGGGGACTCCGACCGTCTGACCAAGAGACCCAGTACTTC. Protein sequence: CASSLGGLRPSDQETQYF. The rearrangement joins TRBV5-1 to TRBJ2-5, with a possible D match to TRBD2 (6 bases). Germline V gene data show CDR1 as SGHRS and CDR2 as YFSETQ. There are 18 residues in the CDR3. Trimming shortened V by 0 bases and J by 0 bases, and 18 bases separated the two germline ends.

This clone has only one observation. The chain uses TRBV10-2 and TRBJ2-5; D unclear. Looked up from germline, CDR1 is WSHSY and CDR2 is SAAADI. This CDR3 contains 13 residues. Trimming shortened V by 7 bases and J by 7 bases, and 16 bases separated the two germline ends. The CDR3 sequence is CASTLTRLGTQYF. CDR3 nucleotides: TGCGCCAGCACCCTGACCCGGCTCGGGACCCAGTACTTC.

The genes are TRBV15 and TRBJ2-4, with 8 bases lining up with TRBD1. Germline values: CDR1 LNHNV, CDR2 YYDKDF (reference sequence). J gave up 8 bases and V 2 bases, and 17 bases lay outside the gene matches. This CDR3 spans 18 amino acids. The CDR3: CATSRLRGLRTGSYIQYF. CDR3 in DNA: TGTGCCACCAGCAGATTACGGGGATTGAGGACAGGGTCGTACATTCAGTACTTC. The complete variable domain, with remaining parts taken from reference TRBV15 and TRBJ2-4, reads DAMVIQNPRYQVTQFGKPVTLSCSQTLNHNVMYWYQQKSSQAPKLLFHYYDKDFNNEADTPDNFQSRRPNTSFCFLDIRSPGLGDTAMYLCATSRLRGLRTGSYIQYFGAGTRLSVL.

The J gene is TRBJ2-7, the V gene TRBV7-2, with D perhaps given as TRBD1 or TRBD2 (6 bases each). Deletions cut 8 bases from V and 4 bases from J, with 21 bases between. Per the germline V gene, CDR1 is SGHTA and CDR2 is FQGNSA. The CDR3 extends over 15 amino acids. The CDR3 sequence: CASVKWARGGYEQYF. In DNA form, the CDR3 reads TGTGCCAGCGTGAAATGGGCCAGGGGAGGTTACGAGCAGTACTTC.

This clone was counted between two and nine times. The rearrangement joins TRBV11-2 to TRBJ2-2, with 8 bases identical to TRBD2. There are 18 residues in the CDR3. The junction had 13 bases not matched to a gene; V was cut back by 3 bases and J by 4 bases. The V gene's germline CDR1 is SGHAT and CDR2 FQNNGV. The CDR3 here is CASSLDGRAIWGTGELFF. Here the CDR3 DNA reads TGTGCCAGCAGCTTGGACGGGAGGGCCATTTGGGGCACCGGGGAGCTGTTTTTT.

J is TRBJ2-3 and V is TRBV9; 9 positions agree with TRBD1. This CDR3 has 16 residues. V gave up 4 bases and J gave up 1 base; unmatched junction bases: 7. CDR1 is SGDLS and CDR2 is YYNGEE in the germline V gene. The CDR3 region is CASSPRTGAGTDTQYF. The CDR3 DNA is TGTGCCAGCAGCCCGAGGACAGGGGCGGGCACAGATACGCAGTATTTT. The entire variable domain, with the rest obtained from reference TRBV9 and TRBJ2-3, is as follows: DSGVTQTPKHLITATGQRVTLRCSPRSGDLSVYWYQQSLDQGLQFLIQYYNGEERAKGNILERFSAQQFPDLHSELNLSSLELGDSALYFCASSPRTGAGTDTQYFGPGTRLTVL.

This rearrangement joins TRBV27 to TRBJ2-7, with 9 bases matching TRBD1. Losses at the gene ends were 3 bases for V and 5 bases for J; bases not matched to a gene: 5. The germline gives CDR1 MNHEY, CDR2 SMNVEV (reference sequence). This CDR3 is 14 amino acids long. CDR3 coding DNA: TGTGCCAGCAGTTTGGGACAGGGATCGAACGAGCAGTACTTC. Its translation: CASSLGQGSNEQYF.

V gene TRBV6-5 combines with J gene TRBJ2-2; D perhaps matches TRBD2 (6 bases). V gave up 6 bases and J gave up 5 bases, with 16 bases separating them. The CDR3 contains 15 residues. CDR1 is MNHEY, CDR2 SVGAGI, per germline. This CDR3 reads CASRPPGTPTGELFF. CDR3 DNA: TGTGCCAGCAGACCTCCCGGGACTCCTACCGGGGAGCTGTTTTTT.

The CDR3 DNA follows: TGTGCCAGCAGTCTACGTTTCCCCGGGGAGCTGTTTTTT. This gives the protein CASSLRFPGELFF. V usage is TRBV27 and J usage is TRBJ2-2; no clear D gene. CDR3 length: 13 amino acids. The germline V gene encodes CDR1 MNHEY and CDR2 SMNVEV (reference sequence). V lost 5 bases and J 6 bases, leaving 10 bases between the germline ends.

The gene calls are TRBV13 and TRBJ2-5; D is possibly TRBD1 (5 bases). The CDR3 is 15 amino acids. In germline, CDR1 is PRHDT, CDR2 FYEKMQ (reference sequence). Trimming left V 4 bases short and J 2 bases short, with 14 bases between. CDR3 in DNA: TGTGCCAGCAGCTCGACATACAGGAGACAAGAGACCCAGTACTTC. Protein product: CASSSTYRRQETQYF.

This rearrangement joins TRBV30 to TRBJ2-1, with D maybe TRBD2 (6 bases). The CDR3 runs 14 residues. The ends were cut back, 8 bases at V and 6 bases at J, with 20 bases in the middle. Germline V lookup: CDR1 GTSNPN, CDR2 SVGIG (reference sequence). DNA of the CDR3: TGTGCCCGGCGCGTAGCGGCGAGTAGCAATGAGCAGTTCTTC. It codes for CARRVAASSNEQFF.

V usage is TRBV5-1 and J usage is TRBJ2-1, with 7 bases identical to TRBD1. Losses at the gene ends were 0 bases for V and 2 bases for J; bases not matched to a gene: 5. This CDR3 comprises 16 residues. Germline CDR1 is SGHRS and CDR2 is YFSETQ. The CDR3 region is CASSLDRTGPYNEQFF. Written as DNA, the CDR3 is TGCGCCAGCAGCTTGGATCGGACAGGCCCCTACAATGAGCAGTTCTTC.

The chain joins TRBV25-1 to TRBJ1-6, with TRBD1 matching over 8 bases. The germline V gene has CDR1 MGHDK and CDR2 SYGVNS. Unmatched junction bases numbered 8, after V lost 4 bases and J lost 9 bases. The CDR3 totals 15 residues. The chain's CDR3 is CASSAPSGGLSPLHF. The CDR3 nucleotides read TGTGCCAGCAGTGCCCCCTCAGGGGGCCTTTCACCCCTCCACTTT.

This clone has just one count. J is TRBJ2-7 and V is TRBV28; TRBD1 agrees at 7 bases. V trimming: 4 bases; J trimming: 0 bases; junction bases outside the gene matches: 6. Germline V CDR1 and CDR2: MDHEN, SYDVKM. This CDR3 comprises 15 residues. CDR3 sequence reads: CASSSTGVNSYEQYF. The CDR3 nucleotides are TGTGCCAGCAGTTCTACAGGGGTGAACTCCTACGAGCAGTACTTC. Based on the CDR3 plus reference TRBV28 and TRBJ2-7, the full variable domain is DVKVTQSSRYLVKRTGEKVFLECVQDMDHENMFWYRQDPGLGLRLIYFSYDVKMKEKGDIPEGYSVSREKKERFSLILESASTNQTSMYLCASSSTGVNSYEQYFGPGTRLTVT.

The chain uses TRBV18 and TRBJ2-6, with TRBD1 identical over 7 bases. Trimming cost V 1 base and J 1 base; bases outside gene matches: 13. This CDR3 spans 20 amino acids. CDR1 and CDR2 (germline): KGHSH, LQKENI. CDR3 sequence: CASSPLYPTGEGSGANVLTF. As DNA, the CDR3 is TGTGCCAGCTCACCACTTTATCCCACAGGGGAAGGATCTGGGGCCAACGTCCTGACTTTC.

The chain has TRBV6-5 and TRBJ2-1; 8 bases match TRBD2. This CDR3 has 15 residues. V was clipped by 6 bases and J by 9 bases; unmatched bases: 13. Germline assignment: CDR1 MNHEY and CDR2 SVGAGI. The CDR3, as DNA: TGTGCCAGCAGCCAGACGGGGCTAGCGGGTGCTGAGCAGTTCTTC. This gives the protein CASSQTGLAGAEQFF.

This chain uses TRBV5-1 with TRBJ2-7; D unresolved. V shed 4 bases and J shed 3 bases, with 11 bases lying between them. The CDR3 covers 13 residues. In germline, CDR1 is SGHRS, CDR2 YFSETQ. CDR3 protein: CASSPLTVYEQYF. The CDR3 DNA is TGCGCCAGCAGCCCTTTGACGGTCTACGAGCAGTACTTC. The full variable domain, in which reference TRBV5-1 and TRBJ2-7 provide the parts outside the CDR3, is KAGVTQTPRYLIKTRGQQVTLSCSPISGHRSVSWYQQTPGQGLQFLFEYFSETQRNKGNFPGRFSGRQFSNSRSEMNVSTLELGDSALYLCASSPLTVYEQYFGPGTRLTVT.

This chain links TRBV5-6 with TRBJ2-5, with a tentative D call TRBD2 (6 bases). V lost 4 bases to trimming and J lost 5 bases, with 18 bases between them. In germline, CDR1 is SGHDT, CDR2 YYEEEE. CDR3 size: 15 residues. Written as DNA, the CDR3 is TGTGCCAGCAGCCCCCGGGGACTTCGGTGGGAGACCCAGTACTTC. This codes for CASSPRGLRWETQYF.

The chain recombines TRBV7-2 with TRBJ1-2; D gene ambiguous. The V gene's germline CDR1 is SGHTA and CDR2 FQGNSA. CDR3 length: 13 amino acids. Between the trimmed V and J ends, which lost 5 bases and 3 bases, there was a span of 10 bases. The CDR3 DNA is TGTGCCAGCAGCCCGGCCCCGGACTATGGCTACACCTTC. It translates to CASSPAPDYGYTF.

The chain couples TRBV13 to TRBJ2-7; no firm D call. Germline V gives CDR1 PRHDT, CDR2 FYEKMQ (reference sequence). The germline V and J ends were trimmed by 8 bases and 6 bases, with 14 bases remaining between them. CDR3 length equals 12 residues. The CDR3, as DNA: TGTGCCAGCGGCCATCTTAGGGCCGAGCAGTACTTC. This codes for CASGHLRAEQYF.

The chain is built from TRBV11-2 and TRBJ2-5, with D hard to call. The V end lost 8 bases, the J end lost 4 bases, and 8 bases lay between the germline ends. This CDR3 has 11 amino acids. Germline V gene sequence: CDR1 SGHAT, CDR2 FQNNGV. Here the CDR3 DNA reads TGTGCCAGCGGACCCGCAGAGACCCAGTACTTC. Amino acids: CASGPAETQYF.

This clone was recorded once. This chain uses TRBV7-6 with TRBJ2-7; D is possibly TRBD2 (5 bases). The CDR3 spans 13 residues. The V gene's germline CDR1 is SGHVS and CDR2 FNYEAQ. Trimming took 3 bases from V and 4 from J, leaving 10 bases between them. This CDR3 is CASSLPGIYEQYF. The CDR3 DNA follows: TGTGCCAGCAGCTTGCCCGGGATATACGAGCAGTACTTC. The entire variable domain, with the rest obtained from reference TRBV7-6 and TRBJ2-7, is as follows: GAGVSQSPRYKVTKRGQDVALRCDPISGHVSLYWYRQALGQGPEFLTYFNYEAQQDKSGLPNDRFSAERPEGSISTLTIQRTEQRDSAMYRCASSLPGIYEQYFGPGTRLTVT.

The J gene is TRBJ2-1, the V gene TRBV28; 9 nucleotides align to TRBD2. Losses at the gene ends were 6 bases for V and 4 bases for J; bases not matched to a gene: 4. The CDR3 length is 14 residues. Germline assignment: CDR1 MDHEN and CDR2 SYDVKM. Written as DNA, the CDR3 is TGTGCCAGCAGGTTAGCGGGGGAGTACAATGAGCAGTTCTTC. Translating it yields CASRLAGEYNEQFF.

For the CDR3, the DNA is TGCGCCAGCAGCCTCTGGGGGTCCTACAATGAGCAGTTCTTC. This translates into CASSLWGSYNEQFF. The chain links TRBV5-1 to TRBJ2-1; D tentatively reads TRBD1 or TRBD2 (5 bases each). V lost 4 bases and J lost 1, with 9 bases in between. CDR3 length: 14 amino acids. Per the germline V gene, CDR1 is SGHRS and CDR2 is YFSETQ.